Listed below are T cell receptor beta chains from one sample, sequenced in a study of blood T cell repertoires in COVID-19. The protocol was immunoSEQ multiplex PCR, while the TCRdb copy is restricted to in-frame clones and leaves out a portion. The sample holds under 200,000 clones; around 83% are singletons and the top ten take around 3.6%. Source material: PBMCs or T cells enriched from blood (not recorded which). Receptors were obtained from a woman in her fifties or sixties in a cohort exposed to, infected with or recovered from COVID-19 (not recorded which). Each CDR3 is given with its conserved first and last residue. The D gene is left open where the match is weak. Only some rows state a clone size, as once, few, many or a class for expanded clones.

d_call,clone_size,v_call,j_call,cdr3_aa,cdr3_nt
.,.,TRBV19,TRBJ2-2,CASSWQGNTGELFF,TGTGCCAGTAGTTGGCAGGGAAACACCGGGGAGCTGTTTTTT
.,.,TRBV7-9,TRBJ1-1,CASSLTQGGTEAFF,TGTGCCAGCAGCTTAACCCAGGGAGGCACTGAAGCTTTCTTT
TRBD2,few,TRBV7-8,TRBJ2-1,CASSPRLLGLAGGPSQSYNEQFF,TGTGCCAGCAGCCCACGACTCTTAGGGCTAGCGGGGGGGCCTTCCCAATCCTACAATGAGCAGTTCTTC
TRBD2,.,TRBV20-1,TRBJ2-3,CSASWAGGQADTQYF,TGCAGTGCTAGTTGGGCGGGAGGGCAGGCAGATACGCAGTATTTT
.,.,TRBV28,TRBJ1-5,CASSPPGREQPQHF,TGTGCCAGCAGTCCCCCAGGTCGTGAGCAGCCCCAGCATTTT
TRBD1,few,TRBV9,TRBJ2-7,CASSVGQGGEQYF,TGTGCCAGCAGCGTCGGACAGGGTGGGGAGCAGTACTTC
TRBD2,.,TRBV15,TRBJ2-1,CATSSGGADNEQFF,TGTGCCACCAGCAGCGGGGGGGCCGATAATGAGCAGTTCTTC
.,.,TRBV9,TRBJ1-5,CASSDGQTSNQPQHF,TGTGCCAGCAGCGACGGACAGACCAGCAATCAGCCCCAGCATTTT
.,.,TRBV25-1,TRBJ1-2,CASSDSRYGYTF,TGTGCCAGCAGTGACTCTCGCTATGGCTACACCTTC
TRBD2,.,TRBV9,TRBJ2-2,CASSTRTSGLATGELFF,TGTGCCAGCAGCACCCGGACTAGCGGGCTGGCCACCGGGGAGCTGTTTTTT
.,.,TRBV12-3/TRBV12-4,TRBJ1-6,CASRWTDNSPLHF,TGTGCCAGCAGGTGGACAGATAATTCACCCCTCCACTTT
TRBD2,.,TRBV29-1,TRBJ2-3,CSSVVSGGADTQYF,TGCAGCTCGGTTGTCAGCGGGGGGGCAGATACGCAGTATTTT
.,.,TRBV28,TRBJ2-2,CASSPNEGRTGELFF,TGTGCCAGCAGTCCAAATGAGGGTCGCACCGGGGAGCTGTTTTTT
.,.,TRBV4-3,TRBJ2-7,CASSHSQGYEQYF,TGCGCCAGCAGCCATTCGCAGGGTTACGAGCAGTACTTC
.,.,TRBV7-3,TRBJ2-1,CASSLGAEQFF,TGTGCCAGCAGCTTAGGGGCCGAGCAGTTCTTC
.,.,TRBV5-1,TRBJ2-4,CASSRDSRDIQYF,TGCGCCAGCAGCCGGGACTCCAGGGACATTCAGTACTTC
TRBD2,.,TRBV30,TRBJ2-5,CAWTGLAGNSETQYF,TGTGCCTGGACCGGACTAGCGGGGAATAGTGAGACCCAGTACTTC
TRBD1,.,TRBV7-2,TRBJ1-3,CASSFLGQGSGNTIYF,TGTGCCAGCAGCTTTCTCGGACAGGGCTCTGGAAACACCATATATTTT
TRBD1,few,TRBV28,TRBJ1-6,CASSFQGRGQGYNSPLHF,TGTGCCAGCAGTTTTCAGGGCAGGGGGCAAGGCTATAATTCACCCCTCCACTTT
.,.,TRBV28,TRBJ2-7,CASSSSPPDKDEQYF,TGTGCCAGCAGTTCATCACCACCGGACAAGGACGAGCAGTACTTC
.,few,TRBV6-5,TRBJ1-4,CASSRENEKLFF,TGTGCCAGCAGCCGGGAAAATGAAAAACTGTTTTTT
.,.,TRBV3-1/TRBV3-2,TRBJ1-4,CASTSGDGATNEKLFF,TGTGCCAGCACCTCAGGGGACGGAGCAACTAATGAAAAACTGTTTTTT
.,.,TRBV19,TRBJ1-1,CASSIARRSEAFF,TGTGCCAGTAGTATAGCACGGCGGAGTGAAGCTTTCTTT
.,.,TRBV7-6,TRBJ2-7,CASSRTMAGYEQYF,TGTGCCAGCAGTCGGACCATGGCGGGCTACGAGCAGTACTTC
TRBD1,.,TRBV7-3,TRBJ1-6,CASSFRGTGGASPLHF,TGTGCCAGCAGCTTCCGCGGGACAGGGGGCGCTTCACCCCTCCACTTT
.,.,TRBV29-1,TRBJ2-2,CSGGQSANTGELFF,TGCAGCGGAGGACAGAGTGCGAACACCGGGGAGCTGTTTTTT
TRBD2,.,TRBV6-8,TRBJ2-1,CASPLVKRESNEQFF,TGTGCCAGCCCCTTAGTGAAGCGGGAGTCAAATGAGCAGTTCTTC
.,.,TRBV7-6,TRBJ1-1,CASSLDQGLGTEAFF,TGTGCCAGCAGCTTAGATCAGGGGCTAGGCACTGAAGCTTTCTTT
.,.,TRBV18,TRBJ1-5,CASSPVRDQPQHF,TGTGCCAGCTCACCAGTGAGGGATCAGCCCCAGCATTTT
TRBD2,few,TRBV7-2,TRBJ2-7,CASRASSGYEQYF,TGTGCCAGCAGGGCGTCTAGCGGGTACGAGCAGTACTTC
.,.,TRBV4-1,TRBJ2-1,CASSQERTPYNEQFF,TGCGCCAGCAGCCAAGAACGGACACCCTACAATGAGCAGTTCTTC
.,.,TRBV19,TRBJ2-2,CASTWTENTGELFF,TGTGCCAGTACGTGGACAGAGAACACCGGGGAGCTGTTTTTT
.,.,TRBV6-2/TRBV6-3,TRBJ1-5,CASSWGGQPQHF,TGTGCCAGCAGTTGGGGGGGTCAGCCCCAGCATTTT
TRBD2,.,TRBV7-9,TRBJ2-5,CASSLTSGSVGETQYF,TGTGCCAGCAGCTTAACTAGCGGGAGTGTAGGAGAGACCCAGTACTTC
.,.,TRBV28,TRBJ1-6,CASSLAREQRNSPLHF,TGTGCCAGCAGTTTAGCGCGGGAACAAAGAAATTCACCCCTCCACTTT
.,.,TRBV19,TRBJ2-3,CASSTYRGGQILSTDTQYF,TGTGCCAGTAGCACATACAGAGGAGGTCAGATATTAAGCACAGATACGCAGTATTTT
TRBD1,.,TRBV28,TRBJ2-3,CASSLGTGNPDTQYF,TGTGCCAGCAGTTTAGGGACAGGGAATCCAGATACGCAGTATTTT
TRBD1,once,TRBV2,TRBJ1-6,CASSERQGAANSPLHF,TGTGCCAGCAGTGAGAGACAGGGGGCTGCAAATTCACCCCTCCACTTT
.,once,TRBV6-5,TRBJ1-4,CASSPVGVDEKLFF,TGTGCCAGCAGTCCAGTCGGGGTCGATGAAAAACTGTTTTTT
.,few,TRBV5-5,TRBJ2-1,CASSLGDYNEQFF,TGTGCCAGCAGCTTGGGAGATTACAATGAGCAGTTCTTC
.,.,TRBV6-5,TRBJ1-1,CASSAVGQNTEAFF,TGTGCCAGCAGCGCAGTGGGGCAGAACACTGAAGCTTTCTTT
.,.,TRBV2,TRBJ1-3,CASSENRVLTGGNTIYF,TGTGCCAGCAGTGAGAACAGGGTGTTAACGGGTGGAAACACCATATATTTT